The sequence of this T cell receptor beta chain was determined in a study of shared clonotypes between healthy human individuals. Germline V CDR1 and CDR2: SGHVS, FQNEAQ. CDR3 length: 13 residues. V shed 6 bases and J shed 4 bases, with 10 bases lying between them. As handled by the study authors: In the immunoSEQ data, sequences were junction-only and lacked quality scores, so filtering differed. Profiling relied on immunoSEQ multiplex PCR, and the TCRdb table lists in-frame clones only, not all of them. That table furnishes V, J and clone size, whereas the DNA furnished D and trimming. The repertoire holds about 580,000 clones, with roughly 98% as singletons. Positive CCR7 selection of CD45RO-negative cells yielded the naive CD8 cells, and terminally differentiated effector memory CD45RA+ cells were excluded.

The chain has TRBV7-8 and TRBJ1-5; D not resolved. The clonotype was recovered from a man aged 25 to 45 in good health. Sequenced input: naive CD8+ T cells sorted from blood. The CDR3 region has the DNA TGTGCCAGCAGTCAACAAGTTAATCAGCCCCAGCATTTT. Residues: CASSQQVNQPQHF.